The 20 T cell receptor beta chains below all came from one sample that was sequenced in a study of chemoradiotherapy in HPV16-positive cancers. Sequencing was performed with immunoSEQ multiplex PCR; in TCRdb, only in-frame clones are kept and a portion is missing. The repertoire consists of about 12,000 clones, with about 88% occurring once and the leading ten covering 20% to 25%. The material was blood, obtained from a patient who underwent chemoradiotherapy. These receptors were obtained from a human donor with HPV-associated anogenital cancer.

The CDR3 nucleotides are TGTGCCAGCAGCCGGGGGACGAACACCGGGGAGCTGTTTTTT. It yields the protein CASSRGTNTGELFF. The rearrangement uses TRBV11-3 and TRBJ2-2, with a tentative D call TRBD2 (6 bases). CDR1 and CDR2 from the germline V gene are SGHNT and YENEEA. V lost 5 bases to trimming and J lost 0 bases, with 7 bases between them. This CDR3 is 14 amino acids long.

The genes are TRBV6-1 and TRBJ2-3; maybe TRBD1 (6 bases). Germline lookup yields CDR1 MNHNS and CDR2 SASEGT. The CDR3 has 14 residues. V shed 10 bases and J shed 1 base, with 15 bases lying between them. The CDR3 sequence is CATLGWGRTDTQYF. CDR3 nucleotide sequence: TGTGCCACCCTGGGATGGGGGCGCACAGATACGCAGTATTTT.

The V gene is TRBV4-2, the J gene TRBJ2-1; 9 bases match TRBD2. Trimming took 1 base from V and 8 from J; bases not matched to a gene: 9. The CDR3 contains 16 residues. Looked up from germline, CDR1 is LGHNA and CDR2 is YNFKEQ. The CDR3 coding sequence is TGTGCCAGCAGCCAAGGTTCTAGCGGGAACAATCATGAGCAGTTCTTC. The encoded protein is CASSQGSSGNNHEQFF.

This clone was detected once. V gene TRBV7-9 combines with J gene TRBJ2-5; D is unresolved. The CDR3 has 11 amino acids. V was clipped by 5 bases and J by 13 bases, with 14 bases between them. Germline V gives CDR1 SEHNR, CDR2 FQNEAQ (reference sequence). The CDR3 region has the DNA TGTGCCAGCAGCCGGTCCTCGATTTCGTACTTC. It specifies CASSRSSISYF. The full variable domain, in which reference TRBV7-9 and TRBJ2-5 provide the parts outside the CDR3, is DTGVSQNPRHKITKRGQNVTFRCDPISEHNRLYWYRQTLGQGPEFLTYFQNEAQLEKSRLLSDRFSAERPKGSFSTLEIQRTEQGDSAMYLCASSRSSISYFGPGTRLLVL.

The gene calls are TRBV28 and TRBJ1-3; D not resolved. The CDR3 consists of 15 residues. CDR1 is MDHEN, CDR2 SYDVKM, per germline. Trimming took 6 bases from V and 0 from J, leaving 12 bases between them. The CDR3 coding sequence is TGTGCCAGCAGCTATCGGGGTAGCTCTGGAAACACCATATATTTT. It encodes CASSYRGSSGNTIYF.

This rearrangement joins TRBV7-2 to TRBJ2-3; D might be TRBD1 or TRBD2, each matching 6 bases. V was trimmed by 1 base and J by 3 bases, leaving 14 bases between them. The CDR3 has 16 amino acids. The V gene's germline CDR1 is SGHTA and CDR2 FQGNSA. CDR3 loop: CASSLGLGGGTDTQYF. In nucleotides, the CDR3 is TGTGCCAGCAGCTTAGGGTTAGGAGGGGGAACAGATACGCAGTATTTT.

V is TRBV15 and J is TRBJ2-7, with D perhaps being TRBD1 or TRBD2 (6 bases each). Germline values: CDR1 LNHNV, CDR2 YYDKDF (reference sequence). CDR3 length: 16 amino acids. Trimming cost V 0 bases and J 4 bases, with 16 bases left between them. The CDR3 region has the DNA TGTGCCACCAGCAGAGAGGGAGGCAGGGGAAGGTACGAGCAGTACTTC. This codes for CATSREGGRGRYEQYF.

The V call is TRBV6-6, the J call TRBJ2-1, with D possibly matching TRBD2 (5 bases). The CDR3 consists of 13 residues. CDR1 and CDR2 from the germline V gene are MNHNY and SVGAGI (reference sequence). With 0 bases removed from V and 8 bases from J, the gap between germline ends came to 8 bases. This chain's CDR3 is CASSYSYGDEQFF. Written as DNA, the CDR3 is TGTGCCAGCAGTTACTCGTACGGGGATGAGCAGTTCTTC.

This chain uses TRBV29-1 with TRBJ1-2; 10 nucleotides match TRBD1. The CDR3 has 13 residues. J gave up 2 bases and V 6 bases, and 3 bases lay outside the gene matches. CDR1 and CDR2 (germline): SQVTM, ANQGSEA. CDR3 region: CSVGQGGNYGYTF. DNA for the CDR3: TGCAGCGTCGGACAGGGGGGGAACTATGGCTACACCTTC.

The V and J genes are TRBV28 and TRBJ2-7, with unresolved D. In germline, CDR1 is MDHEN, CDR2 SYDVKM. Trimming took off 8 bases at V and 6 bases at J, with 8 bases between the two ends. There are 10 residues in the CDR3. The CDR3: CASLGLEQYF. CDR3 in DNA: TGTGCCAGCTTAGGGCTCGAGCAGTACTTC.

The chain joins TRBV4-2 to TRBJ1-5; perhaps TRBD1 as D (6 bases). Per the germline V gene, CDR1 is LGHNA and CDR2 is YNFKEQ. This CDR3 spans 17 amino acids. V lost 4 bases, J lost 0 bases, and 16 bases lay in between. In DNA form, the CDR3 reads TGTGCCAGCAGCCCTGACGTGGGGACATATAGCAATCAGCCCCAGCATTTT. It codes for CASSPDVGTYSNQPQHF.

V usage is TRBV15 and J usage is TRBJ2-7; 10 nucleotides line up with TRBD1. The CDR3 extends over 15 amino acids. Trimming at V came to 1 base and at J to 6 bases, leaving 6 bases not matched to a gene. CDR1 is LNHNV, CDR2 YYDKDF, per germline (reference sequence). CDR3 in DNA: TGTGCCACCAGCAGAGGGGGGACAGGGGTGGGCGAGCAGTACTTC. It specifies CATSRGGTGVGEQYF.

This chain joins TRBV27 and TRBJ2-1, with 9 bases that match TRBD2. CDR3 size: 15 residues. Germline trimming cut 7 bases from V and 5 bases from J; bases unmatched to any gene: 9. Looked up from germline, CDR1 is MNHEY and CDR2 is SMNVEV (reference sequence). CDR3 region: CASMSAGGGNNEQFF. Written as DNA, the CDR3 is TGTGCCAGCATGTCAGCGGGAGGAGGGAACAATGAGCAGTTCTTC.

This rearrangement joins TRBV18 to TRBJ2-5; TRBD2 agrees at 7 bases. The length of the CDR3 is 13 residues. The germline V gene encodes CDR1 KGHSH and CDR2 LQKENI. J lost 2 bases, V lost 4 bases, and 1 base had no gene match. CDR3 residues: CASSLGLQETQYF. The CDR3 DNA reads TGTGCCAGCTCACTGGGACTACAAGAGACCCAGTACTTC.

The V gene is TRBV28, the J gene TRBJ1-2, with D perhaps TRBD1 (6 bases). The germline V gene has CDR1 MDHEN and CDR2 SYDVKM. The V end was cut by 6 bases, the J end by 4 bases, with 27 bases between. CDR3 size: 18 residues. CDR3 coding DNA: TGTGCCAGCAGGCGTAGATATGAAAGGACAGCCGAGGGCTATGGCTACACCTTC. The encoded protein is CASRRRYERTAEGYGYTF.

The rearrangement joins TRBV19 to TRBJ2-1; D is possibly TRBD1 or TRBD2 (7 bases each). Trimming took off 3 bases at V and 9 bases at J, with 18 bases between the two ends. The CDR3 is 15 amino acids. Germline assignment: CDR1 LNHDA and CDR2 SQIVND (reference sequence). In nucleotides, the CDR3 is TGTGCCAGTAGTATTCGGCCAGGGGGGGTGTCTGAGCAGTTCTTC. Its translation is CASSIRPGGVSEQFF.

The sample holds a few counts of this clone. This chain connects TRBV19 to TRBJ2-7, with TRBD1 identical over 10 bases. From germline, CDR1 is LNHDA and CDR2 SQIVND (reference sequence). This CDR3 has 18 residues. With 5 bases clipped from V and 2 bases from J, the junction kept 15 bases outside the gene matches. The DNA for the CDR3 is TGTGCCAGTAGTGTAATCGCCGGGACAGGGGATGGGGCCTACGAGCAGTACTTC. It encodes CASSVIAGTGDGAYEQYF.

The chain combines TRBV6-1 with TRBJ2-7, with 9 bases aligning to TRBD2. This CDR3 contains 14 residues. In germline, CDR1 is MNHNS, CDR2 SASEGT. V lost 6 bases, J lost 3 bases, and 6 bases stayed unmatched. CDR3 sequence: CASREVSGGYEQYF. The CDR3 DNA reads as TGTGCCAGCAGGGAGGTTAGCGGGGGCTACGAGCAGTACTTC.

The chain carries TRBV2 and TRBJ1-5; 7 nucleotides align to TRBD1. The CDR3 contains 14 residues. Per the germline V gene, CDR1 is SNHLY and CDR2 is FYNNEI. Trimming removed 6 bases from V and 9 bases from J; junction bases left unmatched: 11. The CDR3 bases are TGTGCCAGCAGAGACAGGGCAGGACGAAGGCCCCAGCATTTT. Translated, it gives CASRDRAGRRPQHF.

This chain uses TRBV6-4 with TRBJ2-5; perhaps TRBD2 as D (5 bases). Trimming pared 10 bases from V and 1 base from J, leaving 19 bases between. The CDR3 contains 15 residues. Per germline, CDR1 MRHNA and CDR2 SNTAGT. The CDR3 coding sequence is TGTGCCACTAGCCCAGCTGCCGGTGGCCAAGAGACCCAGTACTTC. Translating it yields CATSPAAGGQETQYF.